The 13 T cell receptor beta chains below were found in one sample sequenced in a study of T cells in Graves' hyperthyroidism and ophthalmopathy. From RNA transcripts, TCR beta CDR3 regions were amplified. The study used the HTBI primer set for a first-round RT-PCR of the TCR CDR3. TCRdb re-called the multiplex PCR reads with MiXCR, one entry per CDR3 protein. The sample holds under 650,000 distinct CDR3 sequences, 15% to 20% seen once. Sequenced: blood. The receptors originated from a woman in her 30s with Graves' hyperthyroidism.

This clonotype was counted between two and nine times. The chain links TRBV2 to TRBJ2-3; D call uncertain. The CDR3 runs to 14 residues. V was shortened by 3 bases and J by 4 bases, with 11 bases between the two germline ends. Germline CDR1 is SNHLY and CDR2 is FYNNEI. CDR3 loop: CASSDVASADTQYF. CDR3 nucleotides: TGTGCCAGCAGTGATGTAGCCAGCGCAGATACGCAGTATTTT.

Notes on this clonotype: A read error may be the cause here, since a much bigger clone is one base away. This chain joins TRBV28 and TRBJ2-3; 7 bases are a match to TRBD2. The CDR3 totals 14 residues. Germline values: CDR1 MDHEN, CDR2 SYDVKM. This CDR3 reads CASSLSAGVDTRYF. The CDR3 DNA is TGTGCCAGCAGTTTGTCGGCGGGAGTGGATACGCGGTATTTT. Full variable domain (missing parts from reference TRBV28 and TRBJ2-3): DVKVTQSSRYLVKRTGEKVFLECVQDMDHENMFWYRQDPGLGLRLIYFSYDVKMKEKGDIPEGYSVSREKKERFSLILESASTNQTSMYLCASSLSAGVDTRYFGPGTRLTVL.

This clonotype was recorded a few times. The chain combines TRBV14 with TRBJ1-1, with D possibly being TRBD1 (5 bases). The CDR3 length is 14 residues. With 4 bases removed from V and 6 bases from J, the gap between germline ends came to 15 bases. CDR1 is SGHDN, CDR2 FVKESK, per germline. CDR3 bases: TGTGCCAGCAGCCCCTCGGGGCCTAAGGCTGAAGCTTTCTTT. It specifies CASSPSGPKAEAFF.

This clonotype was recorded at least ten times. V gene TRBV11-2 combines with J gene TRBJ2-5, with 16 positions matching TRBD2. The CDR3 extends over 17 amino acids. Germline V gene data show CDR1 as SGHAT and CDR2 as FQNNGV. V dropped 4 bases and J dropped 5; count of bases not matched to a gene: 7. The CDR3 sequence is CASSSGTSGRAAETQYF. The CDR3 DNA reads as TGTGCCAGCAGCTCAGGGACTAGCGGGAGGGCGGCCGAGACCCAGTACTTC.

This rearrangement joins TRBV24-1 to TRBJ1-5, with a weak D call TRBD1 (5 bases). This CDR3 spans 16 amino acids. V was clipped by 1 base and J by 0 bases, with 9 bases between them. From germline, CDR1 is KGHDR and CDR2 SFDVKD. CDR3 residues: CATSDLRGYSNQPQHF. In DNA form, the CDR3 reads TGTGCCACCAGTGATTTAAGGGGCTATAGCAATCAGCCCCAGCATTTT.

This clonotype was detected many times. V is TRBV12-3 or TRBV12-4 and J is TRBJ1-2; D not resolved. The CDR3 loop spans 12 amino acids. Trimming removed 3 bases at V and 6 bases at J, with 8 bases between. The DNA of the CDR3 is TGTGCCAGCAGTTTTATCTGGGATGGCTACACCTTC. It is translated as CASSFIWDGYTF.

In this sample, this clonotype turned up many times. This chain links TRBV30 with TRBJ2-1, with unresolved D. The V and J ends lost 6 bases and 8 bases respectively, with 14 bases between them. CDR3 length equals 12 residues. CDR1 is GTSNPN, CDR2 SVGIG, per germline (reference sequence). CDR3 amino acids: CACFLGVDEQFF. In DNA form, the CDR3 reads TGTGCCTGTTTCCTGGGTGTGGATGAGCAGTTCTTC.

This clonotype appeared many times. The chain carries TRBV12-3 or TRBV12-4 and TRBJ1-1; D gene ambiguous. Trimming cost V 6 bases and J 0 bases, with 8 bases left between them. The CDR3 is made up of 13 amino acids. CDR3 bases: TGTGCCAGCAGCCAGACTATGAACACTGAAGCTTTCTTT. This sequence encodes CASSQTMNTEAFF.

CDR3 nucleotides: TGTGCCAGCAACAGAGGGGGCCTGAACACTGAAGCTTTCTTT. Translated, it gives CASNRGGLNTEAFF. The V and J genes are TRBV9 and TRBJ1-1, with 7 nucleotides matching TRBD1. Germline CDR1 is SGDLS and CDR2 is YYNGEE. CDR3 size: 14 residues. J lost 0 bases, V lost 6 bases, and 5 bases had no gene match.

This chain links TRBV12-5 with TRBJ2-1; 9 nucleotides match TRBD1. The germline V gene encodes CDR1 LGHNT and CDR2 FRNRAP. This CDR3 region has 22 residues. Trimming cost V 0 bases and J 5 bases; bases outside gene matches: 23. CDR3 DNA: TGTGCTAGTGGTTTGGTACAGGGGGCCCCCCTTTTTACCGGGCGTCCTCACAATGAGCAGTTCTTC. Translated: CASGLVQGAPLFTGRPHNEQFF.

This clonotype has ten or more counts. V and J are TRBV6-2 or TRBV6-3 and TRBJ1-1, with D possibly matching TRBD1 (6 bases). The V end was cut by 6 bases, the J end by 1 base, with 12 bases between. CDR1 and CDR2 from the germline V gene are MNHEY and SVGEGT. CDR3 length equals 14 residues. CDR3 in amino acids: CASRIQGSNTEAFF. In nucleotides, the CDR3 is TGTGCCAGCAGAATACAGGGATCGAACACTGAAGCTTTCTTT.

This clonotype occurred many times. This rearrangement joins TRBV2 to TRBJ2-5; TRBD1 matches 7 bases. The CDR3 totals 15 residues. From germline, CDR1 is SNHLY and CDR2 FYNNEI. V lost 6 bases and J lost 5; bases outside the gene matches: 12. CDR3 in amino acids: CASSTGQLSLETQYF. The CDR3 DNA sequence: TGTGCCAGCAGCACGGGACAGTTAAGTTTGGAGACCCAGTACTTC.

This clonotype was counted at least ten times. The gene calls are TRBV28 and TRBJ1-2, with a weak D call TRBD1 (6 bases). The CDR3 totals 15 residues. The germline CDR1 and CDR2 sequences are MDHEN and SYDVKM. V lost 7 bases, J lost 4 bases, and 19 bases lay in between. CDR3 nucleotide sequence: TGTGCCAGCACTCGGCGGGGGGCGCTACGCTATGGCTACACCTTC. Protein product: CASTRRGALRYGYTF.